This T cell receptor beta chain was found in a study of beta chain features in type 1 diabetes. Sequencing targeted expressed TCRB transcripts, as all isolated RNA had been reverse transcribed. Measured with immunoSEQ multiplex PCR; TCRdb has only the in-frame clones, and not every one. The profile shows about 360,000 clones, about 12% of them singletons. The CDR3 runs 14 residues. Germline V gives CDR1 SGHTA, CDR2 FQGNSA. Trimming pared 5 bases from V and 1 base from J, leaving 10 bases between. With regard to this clone: Its specificity is unknown.

Findings and caveats of the study: In all four CD4+ subsets, TCRB CDR3 length was significantly, moderately reduced in type 1 diabetes.

The chain combines TRBV7-2 with TRBJ2-3; D is unclear. The TCR was taken from a woman between 18 and 29 years old with type 1 diabetes. Sequenced material: naive CD4+ T cells from blood. The CDR3 loop reads CASSPNAGTDTQYF. The CDR3 DNA follows: TGTGCCAGCAGCCCGAATGCGGGCACAGATACGCAGTATTTT.